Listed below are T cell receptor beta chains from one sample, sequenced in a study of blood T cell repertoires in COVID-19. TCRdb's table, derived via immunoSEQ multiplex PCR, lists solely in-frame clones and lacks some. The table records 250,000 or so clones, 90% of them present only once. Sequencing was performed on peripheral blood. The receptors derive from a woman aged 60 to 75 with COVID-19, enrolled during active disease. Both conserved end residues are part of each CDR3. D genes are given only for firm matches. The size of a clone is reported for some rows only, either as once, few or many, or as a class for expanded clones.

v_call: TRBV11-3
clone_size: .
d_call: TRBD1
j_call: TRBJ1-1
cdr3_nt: TGTGCCAGCAGCTTAGACCGGGACAGGGAAGCTTTCTTT
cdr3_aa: CASSLDRDREAFF

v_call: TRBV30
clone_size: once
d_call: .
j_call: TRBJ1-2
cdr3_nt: TGTGCCTGGATATATGGCTACACCTTC
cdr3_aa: CAWIYGYTF

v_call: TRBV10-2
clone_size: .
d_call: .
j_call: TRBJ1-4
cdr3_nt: TGCGCCAGCAGTGAACCAGGGGTCCCTAATGAAAAACTGTTTTTT
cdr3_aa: CASSEPGVPNEKLFF

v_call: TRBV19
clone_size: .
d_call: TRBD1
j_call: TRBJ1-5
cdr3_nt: TGTGCCAGTAGTATCCGGGGACAGGGGGGCAATCAGCCCCAGCATTTT
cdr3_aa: CASSIRGQGGNQPQHF

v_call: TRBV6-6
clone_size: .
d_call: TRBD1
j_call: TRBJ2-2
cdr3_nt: TGTGCCAGCACCTTGACAGGGCCGGGGACCGGGGAGCTGTTTTTT
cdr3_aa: CASTLTGPGTGELFF

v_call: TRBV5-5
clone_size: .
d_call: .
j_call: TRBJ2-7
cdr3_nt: TGTGCCAGCAGCCCCGGGTGGGGCGGTTCCTACGAGCAGTACTTC
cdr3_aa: CASSPGWGGSYEQYF

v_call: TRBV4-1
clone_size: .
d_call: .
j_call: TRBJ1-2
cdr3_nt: TGCGCCAGCAGCCAATGGCCGCAGGGATCGGCTGGCTACACCTTC
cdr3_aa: CASSQWPQGSAGYTF

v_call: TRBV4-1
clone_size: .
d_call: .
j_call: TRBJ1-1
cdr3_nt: TGCGCCAGCAGCCAAGAACCCTCAGGGCGGACTGAAGCTTTCTTT
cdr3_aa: CASSQEPSGRTEAFF

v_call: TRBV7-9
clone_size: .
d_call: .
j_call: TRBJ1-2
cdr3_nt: TGTGCCAGCACCCCAGGCGGGGCTGCTGGCTACACCTTC
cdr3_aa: CASTPGGAAGYTF

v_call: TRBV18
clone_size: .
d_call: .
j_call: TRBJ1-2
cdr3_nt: TGTGCCAGCTCACCACCGACAGGCAAATCAACATATGGCTACACCTTC
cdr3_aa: CASSPPTGKSTYGYTF

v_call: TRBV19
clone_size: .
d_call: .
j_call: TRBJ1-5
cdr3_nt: TGTGCCAGTAGTCCCCGGAATCAGCCCCAGCATTTT
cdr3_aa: CASSPRNQPQHF

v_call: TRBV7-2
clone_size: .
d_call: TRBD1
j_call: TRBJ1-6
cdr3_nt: TGTGCCAGCAGCCGGCGACAGGGGGCTTCGTGGTCACCCCTCCACTTT
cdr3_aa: CASSRRQGASWSPLHF

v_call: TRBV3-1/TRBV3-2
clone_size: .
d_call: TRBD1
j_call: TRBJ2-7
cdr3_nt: TGTGCCAGCAGCCAAGATGGACAGGGCTCCCACGAGCAGTACTTC
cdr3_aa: CASSQDGQGSHEQYF

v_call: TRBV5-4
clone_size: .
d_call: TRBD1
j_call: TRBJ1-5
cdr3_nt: TGTGCCAGCAGCCGTGGGACAGAGACAAATCAGCCCCAGCATTTT
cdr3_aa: CASSRGTETNQPQHF

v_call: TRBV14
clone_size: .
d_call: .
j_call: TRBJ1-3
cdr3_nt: TGTGCCAGCAGCCCCATGGCGGTTGCTCTGTCTGGAAACACCATATATTTT
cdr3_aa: CASSPMAVALSGNTIYF

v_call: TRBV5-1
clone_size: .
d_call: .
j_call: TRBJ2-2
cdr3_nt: TGCGCCAGCAGCTTGGCCTCCGCGAACACCGGGGAGCTGTTTTTT
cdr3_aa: CASSLASANTGELFF

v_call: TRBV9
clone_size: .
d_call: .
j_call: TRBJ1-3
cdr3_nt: TGTGCCAGCACCAAACAAGCCGGGGTCTCGGGAAACACCATATATTTT
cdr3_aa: CASTKQAGVSGNTIYF

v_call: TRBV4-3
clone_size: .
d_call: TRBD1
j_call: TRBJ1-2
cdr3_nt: TGCGCCAGCAGCCAAGAGGGACAGCCGAACTATGGCTACACCTTC
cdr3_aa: CASSQEGQPNYGYTF

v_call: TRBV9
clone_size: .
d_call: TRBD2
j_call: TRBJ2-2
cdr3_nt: TGTGCCAGCAGCCCCGGACTAGCGGGGGGGAACACCGGGGAGCTGTTTTTT
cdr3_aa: CASSPGLAGGNTGELFF

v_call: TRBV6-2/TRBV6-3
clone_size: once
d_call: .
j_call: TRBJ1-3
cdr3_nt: TGTGCCAGCAGTTACGTAGAGCGACTCGGAAACACCATATATTTT
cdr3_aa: CASSYVERLGNTIYF

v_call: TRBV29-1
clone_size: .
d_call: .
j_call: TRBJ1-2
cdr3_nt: TGCAGCGTTGAAGGGCTCTCGGAGGGGAACCACTATGGCTACACCTTC
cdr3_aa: CSVEGLSEGNHYGYTF

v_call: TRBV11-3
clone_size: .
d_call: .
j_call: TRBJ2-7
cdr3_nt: TGTGCCAGCAGCATAACAGGCTACGAGCAGTACTTC
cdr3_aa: CASSITGYEQYF

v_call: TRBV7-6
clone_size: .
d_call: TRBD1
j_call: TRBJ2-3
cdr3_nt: TGTGCCAGCAGCTTACAGGGGGTGAACACAGATACGCAGTATTTT
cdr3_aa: CASSLQGVNTDTQYF

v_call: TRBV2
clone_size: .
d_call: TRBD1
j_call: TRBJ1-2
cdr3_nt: TGTGCCAGCAGCCCCGAGGGGACAGGTTATGGCTACACCTTC
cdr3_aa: CASSPEGTGYGYTF

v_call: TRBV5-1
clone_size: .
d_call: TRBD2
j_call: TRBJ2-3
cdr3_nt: TGCGCCAGCAGCCAGACTAGCGGGGGGATTGCAGATACGCAGTATTTT
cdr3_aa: CASSQTSGGIADTQYF

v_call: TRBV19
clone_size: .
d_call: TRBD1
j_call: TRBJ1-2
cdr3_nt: TGTGCCAGTAGTACGTACAGGGGAGGTGGCTACACCTTC
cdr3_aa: CASSTYRGGGYTF

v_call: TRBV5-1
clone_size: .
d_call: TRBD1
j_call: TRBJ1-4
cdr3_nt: TGCGCCAGCAGCTTGGACTTTTTATTCAGGGGGGATGAAAAACTGTTTTTT
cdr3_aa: CASSLDFLFRGDEKLFF

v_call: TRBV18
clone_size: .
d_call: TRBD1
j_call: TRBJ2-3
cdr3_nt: TGTGCCAGCTCACCGGGACAGGGGGCTAGCACAGATACGCAGTATTTT
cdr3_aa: CASSPGQGASTDTQYF

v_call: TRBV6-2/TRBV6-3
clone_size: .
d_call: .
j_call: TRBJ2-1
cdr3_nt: TGTGCCAGCAGTTCCCTCACGGGGATCTTATACAATGAGCAGTTCTTC
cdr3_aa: CASSSLTGILYNEQFF

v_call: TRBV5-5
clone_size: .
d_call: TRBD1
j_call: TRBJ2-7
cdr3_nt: TGTGCCAGCAGCTTGGTTGGACAGGGGTACGAGCAGTACTTC
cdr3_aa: CASSLVGQGYEQYF

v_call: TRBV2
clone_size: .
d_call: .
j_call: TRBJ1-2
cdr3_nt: TGTGCCAGCAGCGCGGAAGGATTTGGCTACACCTTC
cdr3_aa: CASSAEGFGYTF

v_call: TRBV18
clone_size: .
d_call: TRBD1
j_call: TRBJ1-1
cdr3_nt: TGTGCCAGCTCACCCCACCCCTTACAGGGGGCGGTCACTGAAGCTTTCTTT
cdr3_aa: CASSPHPLQGAVTEAFF

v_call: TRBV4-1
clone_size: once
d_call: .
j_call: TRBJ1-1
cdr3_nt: TGCGCCAGCAGCCAAGATATCCGGGATCCCACTGAAGCTTTCTTT
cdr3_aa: CASSQDIRDPTEAFF

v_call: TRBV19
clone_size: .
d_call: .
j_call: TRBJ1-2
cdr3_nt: TGTGCCAGTAGTATTTTCAACCAGGGGACCTATGGCTACACCTTC
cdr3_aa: CASSIFNQGTYGYTF

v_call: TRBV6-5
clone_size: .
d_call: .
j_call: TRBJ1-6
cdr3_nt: TGTGCCAGCAGGCGCGAGGACTTCTCGTATTCACCCCTCCACTTT
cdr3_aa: CASRREDFSYSPLHF

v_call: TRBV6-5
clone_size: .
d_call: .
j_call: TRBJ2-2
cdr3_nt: TGTGCCAGCCGGACAGCGGGGTTGAACACCGGGGAGCTGTTTTTT
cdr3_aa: CASRTAGLNTGELFF

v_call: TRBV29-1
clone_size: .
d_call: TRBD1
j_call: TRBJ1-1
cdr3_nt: TGCAGCGCAGGGGGCCGGAACACTGAAGCTTTCTTT
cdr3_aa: CSAGGRNTEAFF

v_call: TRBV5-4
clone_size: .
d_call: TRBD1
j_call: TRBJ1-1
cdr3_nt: TGTGCCAGCAGCTTAACAGGGGCCATGAACACTGAAGCTTTCTTT
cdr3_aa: CASSLTGAMNTEAFF

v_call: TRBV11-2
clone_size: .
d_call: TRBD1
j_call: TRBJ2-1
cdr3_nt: TGTGCCAGCAGCTTAGACGGCGACAGGGTAAAGCAGTTCTTC
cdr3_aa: CASSLDGDRVKQFF

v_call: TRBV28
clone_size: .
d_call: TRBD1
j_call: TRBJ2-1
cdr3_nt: TGTGCCAGCAGAACAGGGGGCTCCTACAATGAGCAGTTCTTC
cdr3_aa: CASRTGGSYNEQFF

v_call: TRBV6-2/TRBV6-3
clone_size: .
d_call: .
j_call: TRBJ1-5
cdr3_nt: TGTGCCAGCAGTTACTGGAGCCAGCCCCAGCATTTT
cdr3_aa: CASSYWSQPQHF

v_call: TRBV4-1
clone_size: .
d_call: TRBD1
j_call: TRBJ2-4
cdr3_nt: TGCGCCAGCAGCCACCCACAGGGGGCCAAAAACATTCAGTACTTC
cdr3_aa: CASSHPQGAKNIQYF

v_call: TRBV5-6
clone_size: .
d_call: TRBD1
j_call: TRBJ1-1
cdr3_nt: TGTGCCAGCAGCCTTGCAGGGGGTGAGAACACTGAAGCTTTCTTT
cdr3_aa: CASSLAGGENTEAFF

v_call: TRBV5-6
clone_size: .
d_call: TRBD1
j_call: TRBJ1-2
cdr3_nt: TGTGCCAGCAGCTCGAAAGGGGACAGGGAATCTTATGGCTACACCTTC
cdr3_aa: CASSSKGDRESYGYTF

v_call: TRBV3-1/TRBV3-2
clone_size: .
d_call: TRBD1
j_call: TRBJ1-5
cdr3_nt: TGTGCCAGCAGCCAAGCGACAGGGTTCAATCAGCCCCAGCATTTT
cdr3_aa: CASSQATGFNQPQHF